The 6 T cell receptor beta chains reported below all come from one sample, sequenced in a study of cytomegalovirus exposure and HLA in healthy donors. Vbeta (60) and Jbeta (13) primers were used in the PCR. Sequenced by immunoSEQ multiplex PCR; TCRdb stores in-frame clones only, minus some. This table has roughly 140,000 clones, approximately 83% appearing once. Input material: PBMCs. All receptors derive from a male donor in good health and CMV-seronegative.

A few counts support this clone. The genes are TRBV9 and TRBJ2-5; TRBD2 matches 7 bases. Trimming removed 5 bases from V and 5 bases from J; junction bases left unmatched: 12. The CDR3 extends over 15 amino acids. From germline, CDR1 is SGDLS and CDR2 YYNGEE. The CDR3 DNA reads TGTGCCAGCAGTAAGACCAGCGGGACTCGGGAGACCCAGTACTTC. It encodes CASSKTSGTRETQYF.

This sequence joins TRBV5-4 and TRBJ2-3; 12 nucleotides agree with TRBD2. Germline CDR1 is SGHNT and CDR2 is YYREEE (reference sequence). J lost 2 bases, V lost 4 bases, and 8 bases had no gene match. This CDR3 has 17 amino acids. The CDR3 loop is CASSLGLAGSNTDTQYF. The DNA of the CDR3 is TGTGCCAGCAGCCTGGGACTAGCGGGTAGTAACACAGATACGCAGTATTTT.

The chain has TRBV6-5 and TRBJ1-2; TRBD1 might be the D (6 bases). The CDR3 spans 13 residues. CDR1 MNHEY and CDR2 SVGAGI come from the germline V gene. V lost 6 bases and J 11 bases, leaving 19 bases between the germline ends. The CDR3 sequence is CASRSTQTGQYTF. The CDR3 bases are TGTGCCAGCAGATCTACGCAGACAGGCCAGTACACCTTC.

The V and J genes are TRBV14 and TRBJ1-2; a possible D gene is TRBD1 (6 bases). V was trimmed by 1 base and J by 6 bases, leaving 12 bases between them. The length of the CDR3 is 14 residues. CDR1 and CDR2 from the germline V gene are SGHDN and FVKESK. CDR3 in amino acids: CASSQGGRADGYTF. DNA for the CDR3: TGTGCCAGCAGCCAAGGGGGGCGGGCAGATGGCTACACCTTC.

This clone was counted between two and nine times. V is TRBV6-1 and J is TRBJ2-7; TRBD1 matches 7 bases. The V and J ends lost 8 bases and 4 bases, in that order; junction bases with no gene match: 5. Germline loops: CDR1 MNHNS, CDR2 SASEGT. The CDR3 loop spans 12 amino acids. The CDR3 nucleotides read TGTGCCAGCTCTTCAGGGGGATACGAGCAGTACTTC. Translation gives CASSSGGYEQYF.

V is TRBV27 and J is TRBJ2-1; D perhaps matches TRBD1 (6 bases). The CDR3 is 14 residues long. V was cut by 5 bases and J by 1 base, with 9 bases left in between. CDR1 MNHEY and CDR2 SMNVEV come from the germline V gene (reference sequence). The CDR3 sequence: CASSRQESYNEQFF. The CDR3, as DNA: TGTGCCAGCAGTCGACAGGAGTCCTACAATGAGCAGTTCTTC.